This T cell receptor (beta chain) was recovered during a study of beta chain features in type 1 diabetes. Sequencing targeted expressed TCRB transcripts, as all isolated RNA had been reverse transcribed. Only in-frame clones appear in the TCRdb table, and some are missing; sequencing was by immunoSEQ multiplex PCR. Counted here are hundreds of thousands of clones, 30% occurring once; the ten biggest clones make up roughly 0.06%. This CDR3 has 16 amino acids. V dropped 2 bases and J dropped 3 bases, with 16 bases sitting between them. Sequenced material: naive CD4+ T cells from blood. The V and J genes are TRBV23-1 and TRBJ1-2; D is possibly TRBD1 (5 bases). TRBV23-1 qualifies as an ORF whose function is uncertain. This TCR was sampled from a man aged 18 to 29 in good health. The CDR3 DNA reads as TGCGCCAGCAGTCAACGGACACCCCTGAGGTACTATGGCTACACCTTC. This gives the protein CASSQRTPLRYYGYTF.